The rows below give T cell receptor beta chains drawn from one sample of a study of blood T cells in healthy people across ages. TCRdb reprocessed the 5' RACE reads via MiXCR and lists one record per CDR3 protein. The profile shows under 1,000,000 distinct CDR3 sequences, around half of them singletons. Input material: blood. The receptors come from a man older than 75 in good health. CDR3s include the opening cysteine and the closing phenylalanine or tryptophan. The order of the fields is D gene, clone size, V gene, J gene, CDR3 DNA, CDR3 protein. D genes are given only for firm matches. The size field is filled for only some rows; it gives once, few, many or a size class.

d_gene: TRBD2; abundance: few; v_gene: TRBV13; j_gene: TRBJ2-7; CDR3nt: TGTGCCAGCAGCATCCACAGGGGTAGCGGGGGTCCCTACGAGCAGTACTTC; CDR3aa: CASSIHRGSGGPYEQYF
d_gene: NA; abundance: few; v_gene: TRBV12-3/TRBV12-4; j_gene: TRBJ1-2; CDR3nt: TGTGCCAGCAGTTTTGTGGGTGATAGCTATGGCTACACCTTC; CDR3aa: CASSFVGDSYGYTF
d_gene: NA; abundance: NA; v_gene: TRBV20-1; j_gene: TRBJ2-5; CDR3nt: TGCAGTGCAGAGGGCAGGGATCAATACCAAGAGACCCAGTACTTC; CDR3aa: CSAEGRDQYQETQYF
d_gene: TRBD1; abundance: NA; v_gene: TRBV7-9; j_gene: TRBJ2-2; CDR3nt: TGTGCCAGCAGCCAGACAGGGGGATTCACCGGGGAGCTGTTTTTT; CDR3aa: CASSQTGGFTGELFF
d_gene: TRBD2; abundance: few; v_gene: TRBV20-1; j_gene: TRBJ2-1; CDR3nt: TGCAGTGCTAGAGACCCGGGACTAGCGGGAACTTACAATGAGCAGTTCTTC; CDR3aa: CSARDPGLAGTYNEQFF
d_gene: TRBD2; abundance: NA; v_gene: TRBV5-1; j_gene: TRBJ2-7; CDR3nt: TGCGCCAGCAGCCTGGGACTAGCGGGAGTCACTTACGAGCAGTACTTC; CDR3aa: CASSLGLAGVTYEQYF
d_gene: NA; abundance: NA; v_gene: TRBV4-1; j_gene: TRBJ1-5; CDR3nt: TGCGCCAGCAGCCAAGAGGTCCGCAATCAGCCCCAGCATTTT; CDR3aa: CASSQEVRNQPQHF
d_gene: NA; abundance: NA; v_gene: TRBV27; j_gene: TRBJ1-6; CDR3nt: TGTGCCAGCAGTTTATCGCCCAGCCGGAGGGGTAATTCACCCCTCCACTTT; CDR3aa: CASSLSPSRRGNSPLHF
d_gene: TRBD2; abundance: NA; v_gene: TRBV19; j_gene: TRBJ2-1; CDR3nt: TGTGCCAGTACCTTAGGGAGCGGGAGGGCCTATGAGCAGTTCTTC; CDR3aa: CASTLGSGRAYEQFF
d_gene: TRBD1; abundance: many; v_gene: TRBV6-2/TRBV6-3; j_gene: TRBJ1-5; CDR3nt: TGTGCCAGCAGGCTCGCCGGGACAGATAATCAGCCCCAGCATTTT; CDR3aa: CASRLAGTDNQPQHF
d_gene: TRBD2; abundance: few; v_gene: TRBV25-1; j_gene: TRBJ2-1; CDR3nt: TGTGCCAGCAGTCTTGACGGGAGGAGAAATGAGCAGTTCTTC; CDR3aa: CASSLDGRRNEQFF
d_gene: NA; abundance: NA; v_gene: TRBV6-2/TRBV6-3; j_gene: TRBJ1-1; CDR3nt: TGTGCCAGCAGTTCTCGGGCTGAAGCTTTCTTT; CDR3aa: CASSSRAEAFF
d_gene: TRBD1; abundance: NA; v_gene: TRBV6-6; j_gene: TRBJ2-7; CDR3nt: TGTGCAATCAGCCGGGACAGGGGCTACGAGCAGTACTTC; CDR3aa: CAISRDRGYEQYF
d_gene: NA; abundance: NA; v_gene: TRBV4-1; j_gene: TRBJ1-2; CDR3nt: TGCGCCAGCAGCCAAGATGGGGGGGCCCTTTTTCTATATGGCTACACCTTC; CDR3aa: CASSQDGGALFLYGYTF
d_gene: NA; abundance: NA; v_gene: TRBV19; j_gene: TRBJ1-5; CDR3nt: TGTGCCAGTAGCGCTACAGGGAGACAGCCCCAGCATTTT; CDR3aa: CASSATGRQPQHF
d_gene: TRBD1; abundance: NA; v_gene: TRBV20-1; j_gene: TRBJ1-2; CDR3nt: TGCAGTGCTAGAGATCCTGGAAACAGGGGGTTTCGGAATGGCTACACCTTC; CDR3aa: CSARDPGNRGFRNGYTF
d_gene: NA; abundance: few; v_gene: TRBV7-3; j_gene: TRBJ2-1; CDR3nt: TGTGCCAGCAGCGGTGAGGGGGTAGGAATGTACAATGAGCAGTTCTTC; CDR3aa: CASSGEGVGMYNEQFF
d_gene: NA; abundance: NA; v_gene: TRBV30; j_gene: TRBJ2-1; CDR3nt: TGTGCCCGGAGTGAACGGGAAACCTACAATGAGCAGTTCTTC; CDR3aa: CARSERETYNEQFF
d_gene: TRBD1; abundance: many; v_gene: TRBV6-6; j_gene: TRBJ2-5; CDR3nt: TGTGCCAGCAGTTCGGACAGGGGGAATGGAGAGACCCAGTACTTC; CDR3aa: CASSSDRGNGETQYF
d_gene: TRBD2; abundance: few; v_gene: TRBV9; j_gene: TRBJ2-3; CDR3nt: TGTGCCAGCAGCGTACTCGGAGCGGGGGCAGATACGCAGTATTTT; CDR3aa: CASSVLGAGADTQYF
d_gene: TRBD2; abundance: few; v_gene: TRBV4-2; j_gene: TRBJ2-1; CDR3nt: TGTGCCAGCCGCTCTAGCGGGAGGGTCGATGAGCAGTTCTTC; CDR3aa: CASRSSGRVDEQFF
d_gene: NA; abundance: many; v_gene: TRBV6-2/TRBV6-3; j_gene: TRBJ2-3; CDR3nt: TGTGCCAGCAGTTACGGTAGAAGCACAGATACGCAGTATTTT; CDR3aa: CASSYGRSTDTQYF
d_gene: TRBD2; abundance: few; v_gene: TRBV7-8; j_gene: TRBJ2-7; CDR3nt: TGTGCCAGCAGCTGGAGACTAGCCGCCTACGAGCAGTACTTC; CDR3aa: CASSWRLAAYEQYF
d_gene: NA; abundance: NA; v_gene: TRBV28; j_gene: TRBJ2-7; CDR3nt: TGTGCCAGCAGAGATTTTTCCTACGAGCAGTACTTC; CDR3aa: CASRDFSYEQYF
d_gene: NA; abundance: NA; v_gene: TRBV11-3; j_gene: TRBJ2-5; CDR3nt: TGTGCCAGCAGCTTAAACCCGACAGACCAAGAGACCCAGTACTTC; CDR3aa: CASSLNPTDQETQYF
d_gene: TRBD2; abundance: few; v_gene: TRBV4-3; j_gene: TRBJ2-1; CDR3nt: TGCGCCAGCAGCCAATTGGGACTAGCGGGAGGCCATGAGCAGTTCTTC; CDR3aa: CASSQLGLAGGHEQFF
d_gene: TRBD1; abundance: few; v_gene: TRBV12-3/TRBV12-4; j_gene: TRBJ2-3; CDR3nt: TGTGCCAGCACCAATAGACAGGGCTCAGATACGCAGTATTTT; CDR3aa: CASTNRQGSDTQYF
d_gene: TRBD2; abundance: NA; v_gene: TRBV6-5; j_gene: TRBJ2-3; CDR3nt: TGTGCCAGCAGTACCCAGGCGGCGGGAGGCACAGATACGCAGTATTTT; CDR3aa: CASSTQAAGGTDTQYF
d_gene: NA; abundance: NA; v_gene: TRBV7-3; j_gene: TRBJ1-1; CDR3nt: TGTGCCAGCAGCTGGGGGATATTGAACACTGAAGCTTTCTTT; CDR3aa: CASSWGILNTEAFF
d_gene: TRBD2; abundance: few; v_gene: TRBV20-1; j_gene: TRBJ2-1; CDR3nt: TGCAGTGCTAGAGAACGGAGCGGGACCTCCTACAATGAGCAGTTCTTC; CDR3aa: CSARERSGTSYNEQFF
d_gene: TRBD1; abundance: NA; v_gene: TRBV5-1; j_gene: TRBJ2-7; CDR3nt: TGCGCCAGCAGCCTCACCGGGACAGCACGATCCTACGAGCAGTACTTC; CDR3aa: CASSLTGTARSYEQYF
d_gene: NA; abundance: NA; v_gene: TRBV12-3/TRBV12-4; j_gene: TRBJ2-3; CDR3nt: TGTGCCAGCAGTTTAGGCCAGGGGTTAACAGATACGCAGTATTTT; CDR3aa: CASSLGQGLTDTQYF
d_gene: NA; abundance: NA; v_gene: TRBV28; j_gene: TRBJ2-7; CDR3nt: TGTGCCAGCAGTTTATCAGGGTCTCGGTACGAGCAGTACTTC; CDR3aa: CASSLSGSRYEQYF
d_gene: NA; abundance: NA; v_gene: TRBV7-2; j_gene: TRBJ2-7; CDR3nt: TGTGCCAGCAGCTTAGAGAGGGGAAGCTACAATGAGCAGTACTTC; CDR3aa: CASSLERGSYNEQYF
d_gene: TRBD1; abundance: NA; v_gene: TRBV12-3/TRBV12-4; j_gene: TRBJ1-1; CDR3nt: TGTGCCAGCAGTTCCCAACAGGGGGCAAGTAACACTGAAGCTTTCTTT; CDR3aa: CASSSQQGASNTEAFF
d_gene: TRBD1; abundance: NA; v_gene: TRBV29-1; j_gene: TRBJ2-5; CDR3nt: TGCAGCGTTGACGGGAATACCGGGACAGGGTGGAATGAGCAGTACTTC; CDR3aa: CSVDGNTGTGWNEQYF
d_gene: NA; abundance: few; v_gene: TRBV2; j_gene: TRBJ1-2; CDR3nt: TGTGCCAGCAGTTTAGAAAACAGGGTAATCGGTGGCTACACCTTC; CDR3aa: CASSLENRVIGGYTF
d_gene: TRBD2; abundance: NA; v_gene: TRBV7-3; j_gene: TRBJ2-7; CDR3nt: TGTGCCAGCAGCCCACCCGCGGGAGTAAGGAACTACGAGCAGTACTTC; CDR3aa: CASSPPAGVRNYEQYF
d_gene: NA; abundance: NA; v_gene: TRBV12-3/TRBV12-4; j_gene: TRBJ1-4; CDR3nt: TGTGCCAGCAGTTTAATTGGGTATGAAAAACTGTTTTTT; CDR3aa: CASSLIGYEKLFF
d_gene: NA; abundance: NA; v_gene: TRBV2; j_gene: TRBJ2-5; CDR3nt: TGTGCCAGCAACAGACACCAACAAGAGACCCAGTACTTC; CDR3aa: CASNRHQQETQYF
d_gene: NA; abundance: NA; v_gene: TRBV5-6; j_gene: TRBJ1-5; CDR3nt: TGTGCCAGCAGCCTGGGGCAGAATCAGCCCCCGCATTTT; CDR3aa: CASSLGQNQPPHF
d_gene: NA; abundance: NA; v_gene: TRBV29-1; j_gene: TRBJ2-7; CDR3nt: TGCAGCGCGTGGACTGCTAGCTACGAGCAGTACTTC; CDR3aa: CSAWTASYEQYF
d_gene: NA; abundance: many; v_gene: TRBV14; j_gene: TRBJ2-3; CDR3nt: TGTGCCAGCAGCCAGCCCCGGGGAGGTCGCACAGATACGCAGTATTTT; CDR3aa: CASSQPRGGRTDTQYF
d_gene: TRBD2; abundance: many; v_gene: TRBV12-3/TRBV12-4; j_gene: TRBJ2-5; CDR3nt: TGTGCCAGCACCGGACTAGCTCGGGAGACCCAGTACTTC; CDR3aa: CASTGLARETQYF
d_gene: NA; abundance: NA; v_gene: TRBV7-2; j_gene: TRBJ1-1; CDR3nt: TGTGCCAGCAGCTTAAGGCGCTACACTGAAGCTTTCTTT; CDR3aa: CASSLRRYTEAFF
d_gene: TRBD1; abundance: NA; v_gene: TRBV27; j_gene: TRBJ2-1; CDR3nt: TGTGCCAGCAGCTGGGACAGGGATTACAATGAGCAGTTCTTC; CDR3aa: CASSWDRDYNEQFF
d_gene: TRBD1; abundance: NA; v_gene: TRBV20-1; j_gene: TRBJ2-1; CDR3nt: TGCAGTGCTAGTAGGGCAGGGGGCCATGAGCAGTTCTTC; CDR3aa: CSASRAGGHEQFF
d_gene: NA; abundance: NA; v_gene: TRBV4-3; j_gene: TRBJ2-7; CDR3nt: TGCGCCAGCAGCCAAGACAGGGAGAAGCAGTACTTC; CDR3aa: CASSQDREKQYF
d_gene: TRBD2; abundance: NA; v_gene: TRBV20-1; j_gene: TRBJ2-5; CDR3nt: TGCAGTGCTAGTATGCTAGCGGGGGGATTGATAGAGACCCAGTACTTC; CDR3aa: CSASMLAGGLIETQYF
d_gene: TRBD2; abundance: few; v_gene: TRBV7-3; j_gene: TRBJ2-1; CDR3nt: TGTGCCAGCAGCTCGCCGGGGACTAGCGGGCACAATGAGCAGTTCTTC; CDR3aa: CASSSPGTSGHNEQFF
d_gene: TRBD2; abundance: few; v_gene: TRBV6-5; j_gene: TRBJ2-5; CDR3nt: TGTGCCAGCAGTCCTAGCGGGAGGGTTAATGGTGAGCAGTACTTC; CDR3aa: CASSPSGRVNGEQYF
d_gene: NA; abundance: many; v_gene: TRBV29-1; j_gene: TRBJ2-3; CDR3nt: TGCAGCGTTGAAGGGTCTTTGAGTACGCAGTATTTT; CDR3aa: CSVEGSLSTQYF
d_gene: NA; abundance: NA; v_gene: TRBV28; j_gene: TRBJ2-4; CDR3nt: TGTGCCAGCAGTTTAAGGGGGGGGCTCGGCATTCAGTACTTC; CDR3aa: CASSLRGGLGIQYF
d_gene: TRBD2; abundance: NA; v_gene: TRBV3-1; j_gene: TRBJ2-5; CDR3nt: TGTGCCAGCAGCCAACTTGAAGGACTAGCGGGGCCGCAAGAGACCCAGTACTTC; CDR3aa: CASSQLEGLAGPQETQYF